This is a list of T cell receptor beta chains from one sample in a study of T cell changes during pregnancy in multiple sclerosis. Sequencing used immunoSEQ multiplex PCR; TCRdb keeps in-frame clones, though not all of them. Here the sample spans about 24,000 clones, more than 80% being singletons. Sample: CD8+ T cells from peripheral blood mononuclear cells, taken in the first trimester of pregnancy. These receptors originate from a female donor in good health, enrolled as a control in a pregnancy study. Both conserved end residues are part of each CDR3. The D gene is left open where the match is weak. Size values are once, few and many counts, or a class for expanded clones, and some rows have none.

v_gene	d_gene	abundance	j_gene	CDR3nt	CDR3aa
TRBV5-8	NA	NA	TRBJ1-5	TGTGCCAGCAGCTTGGCCGGGGAGCTCAATCAGCCCCAGCATTTT	CASSLAGELNQPQHF
TRBV11-2	TRBD2	NA	TRBJ2-7	TGTGCCAGCAGCAGATCGGGACTAGCGGGGATCTACGAGCAGTACTTC	CASSRSGLAGIYEQYF
TRBV2	TRBD1	NA	TRBJ1-6	TGTGCCAGCAGTGTAGGGACAGGGAGGGATTCACCCCTCCACTTT	CASSVGTGRDSPLHF
TRBV6-4	TRBD1	NA	TRBJ2-6	TGTGCCAGCAGCGGGACAGGGGTCAGCTCTGGGGCCAACGTCCTGACTTTC	CASSGTGVSSGANVLTF
TRBV27	NA	once	TRBJ2-7	TGTGCCAGCAGTTTATTGAGACAGACCTACGAGCAGTACTTC	CASSLLRQTYEQYF
TRBV27	TRBD2	many	TRBJ2-2	TGTGCCAGCAGCGGGCGGGGGGCGGACACCGGGGAGCTGTTTTTT	CASSGRGADTGELFF
TRBV11-2	NA	NA	TRBJ1-1	TGTGCCAGCAGCTTAGGGCAGGGTGGAAACACTGAAGCTTTCTTT	CASSLGQGGNTEAFF
TRBV11-2	NA	NA	TRBJ2-2	TGTGCCAGCAGCCAAGGGGGGGAGAACACCGGGGAGCTGTTTTTT	CASSQGGENTGELFF
TRBV14	TRBD1	NA	TRBJ2-7	TGTGCCAGCAGCCAAGGGACAGGCTCCTACGAGCAGTACTTC	CASSQGTGSYEQYF
TRBV9	TRBD2	NA	TRBJ2-3	TGTGCCAGCAGCGCCGGGGGGAAAGATACGCAGTATTTT	CASSAGGKDTQYF
TRBV28	NA	large	TRBJ1-5	TGTGCCAGCAGTTTTCCCAGGGGAGGCAATCAGCCCCAGCATTTT	CASSFPRGGNQPQHF
TRBV7-8	NA	NA	TRBJ1-2	TGTGCCAGCAGCTCTGGACAAGGGGACTATGGCTACACCTTC	CASSSGQGDYGYTF
TRBV4-3	TRBD1	NA	TRBJ2-2	TGCGCCAGCAGCCAAGTGGACCGGGACAGGGGTCAGACCGGGGAGCTGTTTTTT	CASSQVDRDRGQTGELFF
TRBV19	NA	NA	TRBJ2-1	TGTGCCACATCCAGGGGACCCGACTACAATGAGCAGTTCTTC	CATSRGPDYNEQFF
TRBV7-2	TRBD1	NA	TRBJ2-4	TGTGCCAGCAGCTTAGCAAGGGGGCTGGACATTCAGTACTTC	CASSLARGLDIQYF
TRBV4-2	NA	NA	TRBJ1-2	TGTGCCAGCAGCCATCTCAGACGGGGACATGGACTTTTGAACTATGGCTACACCTTC	CASSHLRRGHGLLNYGYTF
TRBV7-3	NA	once	TRBJ1-1	TGTGCCAGCAGCCTAGAGTCTGAAGCTTTCTTT	CASSLESEAFF
TRBV4-3	NA	NA	TRBJ2-2	TGCGCCAGCAGCCAAGCCCCTGGTAGCCCCAACACCGGGGAGCTGTTTTTT	CASSQAPGSPNTGELFF
TRBV9	NA	NA	TRBJ2-1	TGTGCCAGCAGCGATGTGGGGGGTTGGGATGAGCAGTTCTTC	CASSDVGGWDEQFF
TRBV7-9	NA	NA	TRBJ2-5	TGTGCCAGCAGCTTAATGAGACTAGAGTACCAAGAGACCCAGTACTTC	CASSLMRLEYQETQYF
TRBV27	NA	NA	TRBJ1-5	TGTGCCAGCAGTTTGTCAAGGAGGGGAACCCAGCATTTT	CASSLSRRGTQHF
TRBV7-9	NA	NA	TRBJ2-7	TGTGCCAGCAGCTTCTCAGGATACGAGCAGTACTTC	CASSFSGYEQYF
TRBV4-3	NA	NA	TRBJ1-1	TGCGCCAGCAGCCAAGTACGAGGGGGAAAGGGTTTCTTT	CASSQVRGGKGFF
TRBV2	NA	NA	TRBJ2-6	TGTGCCAGCAGTGAAGTGTGGACCGGGATGGCCAACGTCCTGACTTTC	CASSEVWTGMANVLTF
TRBV6-5	NA	few	TRBJ1-5	TGTGCCAGCAGGTCCGGGGGGCAGCCCCAGCATTTT	CASRSGGQPQHF
TRBV27	TRBD1	NA	TRBJ1-6	TGTGCCAGCGCAAGCGGACAGGGTAATTCACCCCTCCACTTT	CASASGQGNSPLHF
TRBV7-9	NA	once	TRBJ1-2	TGTGCCAGCAGACGCGGGGTTGACTATGGCTACACCTTC	CASRRGVDYGYTF
TRBV7-2	NA	once	TRBJ2-3	TGTGCCAGCAGCCGGGGGGCCCTAACAGATACGCAGTATTTT	CASSRGALTDTQYF
TRBV6-4	TRBD2	NA	TRBJ2-2	TGTGCCAGCAGTGTCAGCGGGGGTAACACCGGGGAGCTGTTTTTT	CASSVSGGNTGELFF